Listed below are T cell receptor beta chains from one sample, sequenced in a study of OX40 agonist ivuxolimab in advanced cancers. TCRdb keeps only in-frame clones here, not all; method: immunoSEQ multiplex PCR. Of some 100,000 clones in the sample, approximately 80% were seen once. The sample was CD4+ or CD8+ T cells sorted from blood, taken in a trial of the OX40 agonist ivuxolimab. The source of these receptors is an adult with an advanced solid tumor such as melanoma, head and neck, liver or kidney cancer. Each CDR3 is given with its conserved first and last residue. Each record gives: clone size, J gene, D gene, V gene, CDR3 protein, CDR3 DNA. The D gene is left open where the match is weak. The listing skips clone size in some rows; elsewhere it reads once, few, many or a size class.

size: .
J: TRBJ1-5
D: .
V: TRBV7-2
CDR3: CASSKGGWYNQPQHF
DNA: TGTGCCAGCAGCAAGGGGGGGTGGTACAATCAGCCCCAGCATTTT

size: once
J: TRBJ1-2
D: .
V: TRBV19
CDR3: CASSLTGPSYGYTF
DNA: TGTGCCAGTAGTTTAACAGGTCCTTCCTATGGCTACACCTTC

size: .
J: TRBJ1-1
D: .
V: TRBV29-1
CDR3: CSYLGSGTEAFF
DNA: TGCAGCTACCTCGGGTCGGGGACTGAAGCTTTCTTT

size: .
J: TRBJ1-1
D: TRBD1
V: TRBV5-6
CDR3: CASSVGQDTEAFF
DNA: TGTGCCAGCAGCGTTGGACAGGACACTGAAGCTTTCTTT

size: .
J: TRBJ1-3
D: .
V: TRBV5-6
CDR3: CASSLPFGILMVENTIYF
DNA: TGTGCCAGCAGCTTACCCTTCGGGATTCTGATGGTCGAAAACACCATATATTTT

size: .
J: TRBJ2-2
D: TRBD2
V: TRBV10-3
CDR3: CAIRAGENTGELFF
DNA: TGTGCCATCCGAGCGGGAGAGAACACCGGGGAGCTGTTTTTT

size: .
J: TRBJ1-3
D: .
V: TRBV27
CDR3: CASSSDGSLGNTIYF
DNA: TGTGCCAGCAGCTCTGACGGATCTCTGGGAAACACCATATATTTT

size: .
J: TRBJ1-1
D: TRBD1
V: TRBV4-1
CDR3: CASSHQGATEAFF
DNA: TGCGCCAGCAGCCATCAGGGGGCCACTGAAGCTTTCTTT

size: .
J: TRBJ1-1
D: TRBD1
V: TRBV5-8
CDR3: CASSTGQFPGAFF
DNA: TGTGCCAGCAGCACGGGACAGTTCCCAGGGGCTTTCTTT

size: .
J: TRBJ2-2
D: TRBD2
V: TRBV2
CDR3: CATTLGRGNTGELFF
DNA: TGTGCCACCACCCTCGGGAGGGGGAACACCGGGGAGCTGTTTTTT

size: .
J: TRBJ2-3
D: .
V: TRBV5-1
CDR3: CASSPTDTQYF
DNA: TGCGCCAGCAGCCCCACAGATACGCAGTATTTT

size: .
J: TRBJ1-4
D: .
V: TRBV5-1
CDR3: CASSKDLQKLFF
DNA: TGCGCCAGCAGCAAGGACTTACAGAAACTGTTTTTT

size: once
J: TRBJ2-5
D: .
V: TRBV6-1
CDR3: CASIPEGTRQETQYF
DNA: TGTGCCAGCATCCCGGAAGGGACCCGACAAGAGACCCAGTACTTC

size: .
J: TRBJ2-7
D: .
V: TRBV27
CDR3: CASSLKTGSYSYEQYF
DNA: TGTGCCAGCAGTTTAAAGACGGGGTCCTACTCCTACGAGCAGTACTTC

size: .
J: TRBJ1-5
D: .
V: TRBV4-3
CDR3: CASSHPLECDGYQPQHF
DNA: TGCGCCAGCAGCCACCCTCTGGAGTGCGACGGTTATCAGCCCCAGCATTTT

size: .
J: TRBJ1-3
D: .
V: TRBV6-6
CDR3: CAIEGGGNTIYF
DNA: TGTGCCATCGAAGGAGGTGGAAACACCATATATTTT

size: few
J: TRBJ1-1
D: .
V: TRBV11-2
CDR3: CASSPTANTEAFF
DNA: TGTGCCAGCAGCCCAACAGCGAACACTGAAGCTTTCTTT

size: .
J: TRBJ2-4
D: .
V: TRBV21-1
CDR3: CASSKSVGGLRAKNIQYF
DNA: TGTGCCAGCAGCAAATCAGTAGGGGGGCTAAGGGCCAAAAACATTCAGTACTTC

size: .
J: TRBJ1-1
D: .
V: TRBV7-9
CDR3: CASSLAGVSAGAFF
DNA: TGTGCCAGCAGCTTAGCGGGAGTATCAGCGGGAGCTTTCTTT

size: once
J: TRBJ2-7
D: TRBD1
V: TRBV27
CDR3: CASSPQDRAYEQYF
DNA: TGTGCCAGCAGTCCGCAGGACAGGGCCTACGAGCAGTACTTC

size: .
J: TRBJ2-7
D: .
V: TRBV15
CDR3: CATSRAKGLYEQYF
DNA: TGTGCCACCAGCCGTGCAAAGGGGCTCTACGAGCAGTACTTC

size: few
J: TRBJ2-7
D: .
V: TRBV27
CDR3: CARTYEQYF
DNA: TGTGCCAGGACCTACGAGCAGTACTTC

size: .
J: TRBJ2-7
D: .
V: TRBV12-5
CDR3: CASGSAASGIIFYEQYF
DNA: TGTGCTAGTGGCTCCGCAGCCTCAGGGATAATATTCTACGAGCAGTACTTC

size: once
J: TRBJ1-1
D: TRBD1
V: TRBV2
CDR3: CASSGQGIEAFF
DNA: TGTGCCAGCAGTGGACAGGGGATCGAAGCTTTCTTT

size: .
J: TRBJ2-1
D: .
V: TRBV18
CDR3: CASSPPSGPYNEQFF
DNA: TGTGCCAGCTCACCACCGAGCGGCCCCTACAATGAGCAGTTCTTC

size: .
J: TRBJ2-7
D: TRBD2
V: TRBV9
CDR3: CASSVGDSLAGVYEQYF
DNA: TGTGCCAGCAGCGTGGGGGACTCTTTAGCGGGAGTCTACGAGCAGTACTTC

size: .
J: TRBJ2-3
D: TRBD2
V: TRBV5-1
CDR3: CASSLVGGRGTDTQYF
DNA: TGCGCCAGCAGCTTGGTGGGCGGGAGGGGCACAGATACGCAGTATTTT

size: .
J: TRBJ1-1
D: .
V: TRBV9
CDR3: CASSQALMNTEAFF
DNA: TGTGCCAGCAGCCAGGCACTGATGAACACTGAAGCTTTCTTT

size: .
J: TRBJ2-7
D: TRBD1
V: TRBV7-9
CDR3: CASSFKGQGADEQYF
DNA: TGTGCCAGCAGCTTTAAGGGACAGGGGGCCGACGAGCAGTACTTC

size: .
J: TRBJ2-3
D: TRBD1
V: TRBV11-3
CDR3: CASSPGQIENTQYF
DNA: TGTGCCAGCAGCCCGGGACAGATAGAAAATACGCAGTATTTT

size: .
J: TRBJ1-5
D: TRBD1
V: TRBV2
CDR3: CASSERAQGNQPQHF
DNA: TGTGCCAGCAGTGAACGGGCACAGGGGAATCAGCCCCAGCATTTT

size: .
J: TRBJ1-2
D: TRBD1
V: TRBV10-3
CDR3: CAISGDRGSNGYTF
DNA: TGTGCCATCAGTGGGGACAGGGGGTCTAATGGCTACACCTTC

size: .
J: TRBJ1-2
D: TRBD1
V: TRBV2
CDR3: CASSDRGHTYGYTF
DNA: TGTGCCAGCAGTGACAGGGGGCACACCTATGGCTACACCTTC

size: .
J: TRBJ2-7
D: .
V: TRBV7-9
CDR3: CASSQRGAEQYF
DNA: TGTGCCAGCAGTCAGAGAGGGGCCGAGCAGTACTTC

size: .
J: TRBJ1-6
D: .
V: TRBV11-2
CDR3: CASSALLRLHF
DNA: TGTGCCAGCAGCGCCTTACTCCGCCTCCACTTT

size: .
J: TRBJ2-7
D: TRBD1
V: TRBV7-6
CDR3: CASSLARTGPTYEQYF
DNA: TGTGCCAGCAGCTTAGCGAGGACAGGGCCGACCTACGAGCAGTACTTC

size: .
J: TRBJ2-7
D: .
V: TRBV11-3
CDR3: CASSLSGSIEQYF
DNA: TGTGCCAGCAGCTTATCGGGCAGCATCGAGCAGTACTTC

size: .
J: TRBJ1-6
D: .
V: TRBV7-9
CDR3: CASSPRENSPLHF
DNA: TGTGCCAGCAGCCCCAGAGAGAATTCACCCCTCCACTTT

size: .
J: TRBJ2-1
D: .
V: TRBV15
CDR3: CATSRDAQGRNEQFF
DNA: TGTGCCACCAGCAGAGATGCCCAGGGGAGGAATGAGCAGTTCTTC

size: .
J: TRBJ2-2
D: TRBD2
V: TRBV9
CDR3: CASSVGSSGRSAGELFF
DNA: TGTGCCAGCAGCGTAGGGTCGAGCGGGAGGAGCGCCGGGGAGCTGTTTTTT

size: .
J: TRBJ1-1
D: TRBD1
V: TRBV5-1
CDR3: CASSTGQGRRDTEAFF
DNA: TGCGCCAGCAGCACCGGACAGGGAAGAAGGGACACTGAAGCTTTCTTT

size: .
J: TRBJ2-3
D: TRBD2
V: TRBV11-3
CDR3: CASSLRTSGGPDTQYF
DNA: TGTGCCAGCAGCTTAAGGACTAGCGGGGGGCCAGATACGCAGTATTTT

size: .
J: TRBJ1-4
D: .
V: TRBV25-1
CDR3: CTSSGPSNEKLFF
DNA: TGTACCAGCAGTGGTCCTTCTAATGAAAAACTGTTTTTT

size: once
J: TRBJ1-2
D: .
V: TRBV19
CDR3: CASTTREGLYGYTF
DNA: TGTGCCAGTACAACACGGGAAGGTCTCTATGGCTACACCTTC

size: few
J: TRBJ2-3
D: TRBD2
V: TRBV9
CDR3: CASSVESGGVFTDTQYF
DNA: TGTGCCAGCAGCGTAGAGAGCGGGGGGGTATTCACAGATACGCAGTATTTT

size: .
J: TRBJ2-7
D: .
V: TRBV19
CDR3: CASSIAPGSYEQYF
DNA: TGTGCCAGTAGTATAGCGCCAGGGTCCTACGAGCAGTACTTC

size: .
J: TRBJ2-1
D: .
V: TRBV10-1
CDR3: CASSEPGPGYNEQFF
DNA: TGCGCCAGCAGTGAGCCCGGGCCCGGCTACAATGAGCAGTTCTTC

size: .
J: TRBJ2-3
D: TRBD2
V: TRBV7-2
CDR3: CASSLLSAGRADTQYF
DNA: TGTGCCAGCAGCCTTCTGTCAGCGGGAAGAGCAGATACGCAGTATTTT